The present T cell receptor (beta chain) was sequenced within a study of blood T cell repertoires in COVID-19 (dated by TCRdb to the early 2020s). Describing the broader study: Samples from collaborators originated in the United States, Italy and Spain and spanned both the acute and convalescent phases of COVID-19. The prospective study material was composed of cDNA or gDNA derived from T cells, B-cell-depleted T cells, or PBMCs. Subjects who had been exposed to COVID-19, were actively infected with it, or had recovered from it provided the deeply sampled blood TCRbeta repertoires that made up the dataset. The repertoires were released in a freely available public database meant as a resource for research on the immune response to SARS-CoV-2. Samples were obtained from the ongoing ImmuneRACE study (first 160 participants) and from some 1,300 subjects provided by 6 global collaborators. The sample metadata nearly always contained a de-identified subject ID, COVID-19 status, age in years and sex. HLA class I and class II types, where available, came from metadata supplied by the sample provider rather than from assay-based typing.

Comment on this clone: Its specific antigen is unknown. Qualities for individual bases were not recorded, and no much larger clone is one base off.

Each collaborating institution followed its own protocols to collect whole blood in K2EDTA tubes. For TCRbeta analysis, collaborator samples were shipped as frozen whole blood, as isolated PBMCs, or as DNA extracted from either sample type. The immunoSEQ Assay, a bias-controlled multiplex PCR, was used to amplify TCRbeta CDR3 regions from genomic DNA. In the authors' own workflow: The number of nucleated cells in each sample was estimated from the amplification of reference gene primers within the assay. Sequence reads were collapsed and filtered to measure the absolute abundance of every unique TCRbeta CDR3 rearrangement. For each sample, productive Simpson clonality was calculated as the square root of Simpson's diversity index over productive rearrangements. TCRdb provides this immuneACCESS table in a form limited to in-frame rearrangements. Some clones are lacking; in checked studies, under half of them reflect an unresolved V gene, and why the rest are absent is not known. V and J calls and clone size are copied from that table; D and trimming were computed from the DNA. The sample data list around 250,000 clones, and 85% to 90% of these were observed just once. Jointly, the top ten make up around 3.6% of the sample.

After removal of 3 bases from V and 5 bases from J, the junction retains 10 bases not matched to a gene. For CDR1 and CDR2, the germline V gene (reference sequence) lists LNHNV and YYDKDF. The CDR3 contains 16 residues, cysteine and phenylalanine counted. Only the CDR3 DNA is retained, 48 bases long and in frame from the first base. Beyond this particular receptor, the publication reports: How much clinical and demographic metadata was included differed by source and by participant, and the metadata was provided uncurated.

Here the chain combines TRBV15 and TRBJ2-7; the junction holds 10 bases that match TRBD2. The origin of this receptor is a man aged 18 to 30 with active or convalescent COVID-19. Sequencing was done on a sample of peripheral blood. The nucleotide sequence reads as follows: TGTGCCACCAGCAGCGCAACTAGCGGGATTGACAACGAGCAGTACTTC. This yields the protein CATSSATSGIDNEQYF.